This TCR beta chain was sequenced during a study of blood T cell repertoires in COVID-19. Study-wide background: Both acute and convalescent COVID-19 samples were obtained from the United States, Italy and Spain. In each case, the material was cDNA or gDNA derived from T cells, B-cell-depleted T cells, or PBMCs.

Patients in Seattle were enrolled during active infection, then followed longitudinally. Trimming removed 3 bases from V and 7 bases from J, with 8 bases in between. This CDR3 is 12 amino acids long. The germline V gene encodes CDR1 SGHAT and CDR2 FQDESV (reference sequence). Original handling: How many nucleated cells were present was estimated from reference gene primer amplification. TCRdb's copy holds only in-frame clones and misses some; the assay was immunoSEQ multiplex PCR. D and trimming come from the DNA, and the V and J calls and clone size come from that table. In the table there are 50,000 to 65,000 clones, roughly 87% of which are singletons.

Sequenced: peripheral blood. This receptor was identified in a woman older than 75 with COVID-19, enrolled during active disease. The chain combines TRBV11-1 with TRBJ2-3, with a tentative D call TRBD1 (6 bases). This CDR3 is CASSFRGYTQYF. In nucleotides, the CDR3 is TGTGCCAGCAGCTTTAGGGGGTATACGCAGTATTTT.